This TCR beta chain was obtained from a study of T cells after yellow fever vaccination. Overall study findings and caveats: Peaking on day 5 versus 15, the secondary response was faster but weaker.

In making TCR cDNA, 5'RACE template switching added a universal primer site and UMIs to it. TCRdb used MiXCR to reprocess the 5' RACE reads, holding one entry per CDR3 protein. The table includes hundreds of thousands of distinct CDR3 sequences, roughly 8% detected once. Concerning this clonotype: Antigen unknown.

The receptor comes from a man aged 18 to 29 who received the YFV17D yellow fever vaccine. The sample consisted of PBMCs, taken around 45 days after the first yellow fever vaccination.

CDR3 DNA sequence: TGTGCCAGCAGTTCCAGATCCTACACTGAAGCTTTCTTT. As protein: CASSSRSYTEAFF. The chain recombines TRBV6-6 with TRBJ1-1; D is ambiguous. CDR3 length: 13 residues. From germline, CDR1 is MNHNY and CDR2 SVGAGI (reference sequence). Trimming stripped 4 bases from V and 3 bases from J, with 9 bases between.